The rows below give T cell receptor beta chains drawn from one sample of a study of cytomegalovirus exposure and HLA in healthy donors. Sequencing was performed with immunoSEQ multiplex PCR; in TCRdb, only in-frame clones are kept and a portion is missing. The sample has roughly 120,000 clones; 55% to 75% are singletons. The sample taken for sequencing was PBMCs. All receptors come from a man younger than 40 in good health and CMV-seropositive. Each CDR3 is given with its conserved first and last residue. Fields, in order: clone size, CDR3 length, V gene, D gene, J gene, CDR3 protein, CDR3 DNA. D genes are given only for firm matches. Not all rows give a size; the values are once, few, many and, for expanded clones, a class.

size: NA
length: 17
V: TRBV15
D: NA
J: TRBJ2-7
CDR3: CATSRGGLEMEAYEQYF
DNA: TGTGCCACCAGCAGAGGAGGGCTGGAGATGGAGGCCTACGAGCAGTACTTC

size: few
length: 15
V: TRBV27
D: NA
J: TRBJ1-1
CDR3: CASSLSQRGNTEAFF
DNA: TGTGCCAGCAGTTTAAGCCAACGGGGGAACACTGAAGCTTTCTTT

size: few
length: 15
V: TRBV7-3
D: TRBD2
J: TRBJ2-1
CDR3: CASSLRTSGRVEQFF
DNA: TGTGCCAGCAGCTTACGGACTAGCGGGAGGGTTGAGCAGTTCTTC

size: NA
length: 15
V: TRBV2
D: NA
J: TRBJ2-3
CDR3: CASSDRRPGTDTQYF
DNA: TGTGCCAGCAGTGATCGCAGGCCGGGCACAGATACGCAGTATTTT

size: NA
length: 17
V: TRBV4-1
D: NA
J: TRBJ2-1
CDR3: CASSRQDPQLSYNEQFF
DNA: TGCGCCAGCAGCCGGCAGGATCCGCAACTCTCCTACAATGAGCAGTTCTTC

size: NA
length: 13
V: TRBV27
D: NA
J: TRBJ1-3
CDR3: CASSPRPGNTIYF
DNA: TGTGCCAGCAGTCCTAGGCCTGGAAACACCATATATTTT

size: NA
length: 13
V: TRBV27
D: NA
J: TRBJ2-7
CDR3: CASNPEGVYEQYF
DNA: TGTGCCAGCAACCCCGAAGGGGTCTACGAGCAGTACTTC

size: NA
length: 12
V: TRBV29-1
D: NA
J: TRBJ2-5
CDR3: CSAGTPEETQYF
DNA: TGCAGCGCTGGGACACCAGAAGAGACCCAGTACTTC

size: NA
length: 15
V: TRBV6-1
D: TRBD1
J: TRBJ2-4
CDR3: CASIDRGHAKNIQYF
DNA: TGTGCCAGTATCGACAGGGGACACGCCAAAAACATTCAGTACTTC

size: NA
length: 15
V: TRBV5-1
D: NA
J: TRBJ2-1
CDR3: CASSLEGVPYNEQFF
DNA: TGCGCCAGCAGCTTGGAGGGAGTACCCTACAATGAGCAGTTCTTC

size: NA
length: 14
V: TRBV7-2
D: TRBD1
J: TRBJ1-2
CDR3: CASSNRQGDYGYTF
DNA: TGTGCCAGCAGCAACCGACAGGGGGACTATGGCTACACCTTC

size: NA
length: 18
V: TRBV5-1
D: TRBD1
J: TRBJ1-4
CDR3: CASSLDGTGGLSGEKLFF
DNA: TGCGCCAGCAGCTTGGACGGGACAGGGGGACTATCTGGTGAAAAACTGTTTTTT

size: NA
length: 14
V: TRBV28
D: NA
J: TRBJ1-1
CDR3: CASSTLQKGTEAFF
DNA: TGTGCCAGCAGTACTCTACAAAAGGGGACTGAAGCTTTCTTT

size: NA
length: 15
V: TRBV18
D: NA
J: TRBJ1-3
CDR3: CASSQSGATGNTIYF
DNA: TGTGCCAGCTCTCAAAGTGGGGCTACTGGAAACACCATATATTTT

size: NA
length: 12
V: TRBV19
D: NA
J: TRBJ2-7
CDR3: CASSAQGYEQYF
DNA: TGTGCCAGTAGTGCACAGGGCTACGAGCAGTACTTC

size: NA
length: 13
V: TRBV10-3
D: TRBD1
J: TRBJ2-5
CDR3: CAIGDRGQETQYF
DNA: TGTGCCATCGGGGACAGAGGCCAAGAGACCCAGTACTTC

size: NA
length: 15
V: TRBV5-4
D: TRBD1
J: TRBJ1-3
CDR3: CASSPDMTGRDTIYF
DNA: TGTGCCAGCAGCCCGGATATGACAGGGCGTGATACCATATATTTT

size: NA
length: 16
V: TRBV7-8
D: TRBD2
J: TRBJ2-4
CDR3: CASSLTSGKAKNIQYF
DNA: TGTGCCAGCAGCCTCACTAGCGGGAAAGCCAAAAACATTCAGTACTTC

size: once
length: 16
V: TRBV5-6
D: TRBD2
J: TRBJ2-2
CDR3: CASRVLGLAGAGELFF
DNA: TGTGCCAGCAGAGTTCTAGGACTAGCGGGAGCCGGGGAGCTGTTTTTT

size: NA
length: 13
V: TRBV11-2
D: TRBD1
J: TRBJ1-2
CDR3: CASSSIGTAGYTF
DNA: TGTGCCAGCAGCTCCATAGGGACAGCTGGCTACACCTTC

size: NA
length: 12
V: TRBV6-5
D: TRBD1
J: TRBJ1-2
CDR3: CASTNDRVGYTF
DNA: TGTGCCAGCACCAACGACAGGGTCGGCTACACCTTC

size: few
length: 19
V: TRBV5-1
D: NA
J: TRBJ1-1
CDR3: CASSYGTGATYYMNTEAFF
DNA: TGCGCCAGCAGCTATGGGACGGGAGCGACCTACTACATGAACACTGAAGCTTTCTTT

size: NA
length: 13
V: TRBV4-1
D: NA
J: TRBJ1-2
CDR3: CASSQVAAAGYTF
DNA: TGCGCCAGCAGCCAAGTGGCCGCCGCCGGCTACACCTTC

size: NA
length: 15
V: TRBV7-6
D: NA
J: TRBJ1-5
CDR3: CASSLEGGGNQPQHF
DNA: TGTGCCAGCAGCTTAGAGGGGGGGGGCAATCAGCCCCAGCATTTT

size: NA
length: 14
V: TRBV10-3
D: NA
J: TRBJ1-1
CDR3: CAISPLEDNTEAFF
DNA: TGTGCCATCAGCCCTCTGGAGGATAACACTGAAGCTTTCTTT